A selection of T cell receptor beta chains follows, all from one sample in a study of blood T cells in healthy people across ages. TCRdb analysed the 5' RACE reads with MiXCR anew, one entry per CDR3 protein. The table lists approximately 810,000 distinct CDR3 sequences, roughly 35% of them singletons, with 10% to 15% in the top ten. The sample was blood. The receptors were sampled from a man aged 18-30 years in good health. The CDR3 runs from the conserved cysteine through the conserved F or W. The order of the fields is V gene, J gene, CDR3 protein.

>TRBV7-3|TRBJ2-3
CASSVKTGDTQYF
>TRBV18|TRBJ2-1
CASSTGYSYNEQFF
>TRBV5-5|TRBJ2-5
CASSLNPGPGIRETQYF
>TRBV15|TRBJ2-7
CATSSLRGAYEQYF
>TRBV2|TRBJ2-5
CASSFHQDRGDRETQYF
>TRBV5-1|TRBJ1-2
CASQIDRVANYGYTF
>TRBV7-2|TRBJ1-1
CASSSRESNWNTEAFF
>TRBV18|TRBJ1-5
CASSAITGSDGNQPQHF
>TRBV6-5|TRBJ1-2
CADLTGGFGYTF
>TRBV10-3|TRBJ2-3
CAISFGTSGGSSTDTQYF
>TRBV28|TRBJ2-5
CASSLEGDRRIEETQYF
>TRBV7-2|TRBJ2-1
CASSFERGDEQFF
>TRBV7-2|TRBJ2-1
CASSLAGTSSYNEQFF
>TRBV6-6|TRBJ1-5
CASRATGSNQPQHF
>TRBV20-1|TRBJ2-3
CSARSRIRRDRTDTQYF
>TRBV28|TRBJ1-2
CATTDARDFIGYGYTF
>TRBV4-3|TRBJ2-3
CASSQVLVDTQYF
>TRBV5-1|TRBJ2-1
CASSTDAGLSYNEQFF
>TRBV9|TRBJ2-1
CASSVDSVWYNEQFF
>TRBV5-1|TRBJ1-2
CASSLPGKTDGYTF
>TRBV7-2|TRBJ2-1
CASSSTLQGSRDEQFF
>TRBV5-1|TRBJ1-2
CASTEQGYGYTF
>TRBV28|TRBJ1-5
CASTPGGQGVEQPQHF
>TRBV5-1|TRBJ1-6
CASSAGQNSPLHF
>TRBV4-3|TRBJ2-4
CTSSQVTGAGDYNEQYF
>TRBV9|TRBJ2-3
CASSERTIPTDTQYF
>TRBV30|TRBJ2-1
CACRTAASNEQFF
>TRBV29-1|TRBJ1-3
CSAAEGAGNTIYF
>TRBV3-1|TRBJ1-4
CASSQERGLFF
>TRBV29-1|TRBJ2-4
CSVDSDGQNIQYF
>TRBV13|TRBJ2-1
CASSFFPDNEQFF
>TRBV29-1|TRBJ2-7
CSVVIGTGTYEQYF
>TRBV7-9|TRBJ1-1
CAGSLGRGLNTEAFF
>TRBV20-1|TRBJ2-1
CSARDPSGGKNEQFF
>TRBV29-1|TRBJ2-1
CSVDLAGDEQFF
>TRBV7-2|TRBJ2-2
CASSLAGTSTGELFF
>TRBV6-2/TRBV6-3|TRBJ1-2
CASSYSPGTGGAATGYTF
>TRBV6-5|TRBJ2-5
CASSPTGGEQETQYF
>TRBV11-2|TRBJ2-7
CASSLGGGSEQYF
>TRBV7-2|TRBJ2-5
CASSLAAGQGGYNEQYF
>TRBV27|-
CANSVGTSGNEQYF
>TRBV7-2|TRBJ2-7
CASSLASTGETYEQYF
>TRBV15|TRBJ2-2
CATSRVPGQGPPSIGTGELFF
>TRBV10-3|TRBJ2-5
CATGPQGSQETQYF
>TRBV7-2|TRBJ2-3
CASSPRKPGTSTDTQYF
>TRBV9|TRBJ2-2
CASSVEVVVTGELFF
>TRBV11-2|TRBJ2-3
CASSPLTVNTDTQYF
>TRBV12-3/TRBV12-4|TRBJ2-3
CASTTVRADAQYF
>TRBV28|TRBJ2-1
CASSLPGLAGDNEQFF
>TRBV15|TRBJ2-2
CATSSEGTGELFF
>TRBV4-3|TRBJ1-4
CASSRQDRGDEKLFF
>TRBV7-2|TRBJ2-5
CASSLRTGMQETQYF
>TRBV5-1|TRBJ2-5
CASSHRMEETQYF
>TRBV6-5|TRBJ1-1
CASSYGPADSTEAFF
>TRBV12-3/TRBV12-4|TRBJ2-3
CASSLGGAPTDTQYF
>TRBV20-1|TRBJ2-5
CSAGDSPQINEQYF
>TRBV28|TRBJ1-1
CATNRQGVRGDTEAFF
>TRBV3-1|TRBJ2-1
CASSQDWAVGNEQFF
>TRBV12-3/TRBV12-4|TRBJ1-2
CASTGGQHNYGYTF
>TRBV29-1|TRBJ2-7
CSVERGGNEQYF